This TCR beta chain came from a study of Graves' ophthalmopathy and Graves' hyperthyroidism. General observations from the study: Most expanded clonotypes in thyroid above 0.001 frequency also showed up in blood.

Beta-chain TCR CDR3 regions were amplified from RNA transcripts. RT-PCR was first run with HTBI primers, then multiplex PCR in a second round. TCRdb reprocessed the multiplex PCR reads via MiXCR and lists one record per CDR3 protein. The sample lists fewer than 600,000 distinct CDR3 sequences; 13% to 15% were seen once. The sample holds a few counts of this clonotype. Its antigen is as yet unknown. No donor had other autoimmune disease, uncontrolled infection, pregnancy or lactation. Diagnostic conclusions were grounded in clinical symptoms, serum thyroxine, TRAb, thyroid ultrasound and orbital computed tomography. Material: blood. The TCR comes from a woman aged 30 to 39 with Graves' ophthalmopathy.

The CDR3 bases are TGTGCCAGCAGTTACGGGCAGCTTACTAACTATGGCTACACCTTC. Amino acid sequence: CASSYGQLTNYGYTF. The chain carries TRBV6-5 and TRBJ1-2; D ambiguous. The germline V gene has CDR1 MNHEY and CDR2 SVGAGI. Trimming shortened V by 2 bases and J by 0 bases, and 10 bases separated the two germline ends. This CDR3 has 15 residues.